What follows are 17 T cell receptor beta chains derived from one specimen sequenced in a study of CD8+ T cells in alopecia areata. RNA, once extracted, was reverse transcribed into cDNA for use as the sequencing template. Clones were sequenced by immunoSEQ multiplex PCR, and TCRdb holds only the in-frame ones, with some missing. The sample holds about 160,000 clones, about nine tenths seen once. This specimen consisted of CD8+ T cells sorted from blood, obtained at week 0. The receptors derive from a human donor with alopecia areata.

This clone was recorded only once. The V call is TRBV27, the J call TRBJ2-5; D is ambiguous. Germline V lookup: CDR1 MNHEY, CDR2 SMNVEV (reference sequence). V gave up 7 bases and J gave up 4 bases, with 16 bases separating them. This CDR3 has 14 amino acids. The CDR3 here is CASKSRAPGETQYF. The DNA of the CDR3 is TGTGCCAGCAAGTCTAGGGCCCCTGGAGAGACCCAGTACTTC.

This rearrangement joins TRBV29-1 to TRBJ2-7; D possibly corresponds to TRBD1 (5 bases). V gave up 4 bases and J gave up 9 bases, with 16 bases separating them. Germline V gene lookup returns CDR1 SQVTM and CDR2 ANQGSEA. The CDR3 length is 12 residues. CDR3: CSVVAGSLGQYF. CDR3 DNA sequence: TGCAGCGTTGTGGCAGGGTCCTTGGGGCAGTACTTC.

The rearrangement uses TRBV6-9 and TRBJ2-1, with 7 bases identical to TRBD2. The CDR3 is 15 residues long. V shed 5 bases and J 9 bases; nucleotides not matched to a gene: 13. The V gene's germline CDR1 is MNHGY and CDR2 SVAAGI. The CDR3 nucleotides are TGTGCCAGCAGTCCAACGAATGGGACTAAGGGTGAGCAGTTCTTC. This gives the protein CASSPTNGTKGEQFF.

This sequence joins TRBV7-6 and TRBJ2-3; D is unclear. Germline V lookup: CDR1 SGHVS, CDR2 FNYEAQ. The V end lost 5 bases, the J end lost 2 bases, and 8 bases lay between the germline ends. The CDR3 loop spans 13 amino acids. In DNA form, the CDR3 reads TGTGCCAGCAGCCCCCATGCCACAGATACGCAGTATTTT. Its protein is CASSPHATDTQYF.

This clone was seen a handful of times. The chain joins TRBV6-1 to TRBJ2-2; TRBD2 is a possible D gene (5 bases). This CDR3 comprises 15 residues. Trimming left V 0 bases short and J 4 bases short, with 9 bases between. CDR1 is MNHNS, CDR2 SASEGT, per germline. Written as DNA, the CDR3 is TGTGCCAGCAGTGAAGCACAAGGAGGCACCGGGGAGCTGTTTTTT. Translating it yields CASSEAQGGTGELFF.

The V and J genes are TRBV7-8 and TRBJ2-7, with TRBD2 matching 13 bases. Per germline, CDR1 SGHVS and CDR2 FQNEAQ. The CDR3 consists of 16 residues. Trimming at V came to 5 bases and at J to 6 bases, leaving 10 bases not matched to a gene. CDR3 bases: TGTGCCAGCAGCGCCCAGGGGGGACTAGCGGGGCCCGAGCAGTACTTC. Protein product: CASSAQGGLAGPEQYF.

The chain recombines TRBV4-1 with TRBJ2-1; D may correspond to TRBD1 or TRBD2 (5 bases each). Germline CDR1 reads MGHRA; CDR2 reads YSYEKL. V was shortened by 0 bases and J by 3 bases, with 9 bases between the two germline ends. The CDR3 has 15 residues. In nucleotides, the CDR3 is TGCGCCAGCAGCCAAGAGGGACCCTACTACAATGAGCAGTTCTTC. It encodes CASSQEGPYYNEQFF.

With regard to this clone: The junction departs from the called germline gene at one end, perhaps through a read error. This sequence joins TRBV7-7 and TRBJ2-1; TRBD2 matches at 8 bases. Germline V gene lookup returns CDR1 SSHAT and CDR2 FNYEAQ (reference sequence). This CDR3 is built from 15 residues. CDR3 loop: CASSSLSGSINEQFF. DNA for the CDR3: TGTGCTAGCAGCAGCCTAAGCGGGAGTATAAATGAGCAGTTCTTC.

The chain uses TRBV6-4 and TRBJ2-3; 7 bases are a match to TRBD2. The length of the CDR3 is 17 residues. V lost 3 bases to trimming and J lost 2 bases; unmatched junction nucleotides: 11. Germline V gene sequence: CDR1 MRHNA, CDR2 SNTAGT. CDR3 in DNA: TGTGCCAGCAGTGAATGGGAGGGGACTCGGTACACAGATACGCAGTATTTT. Amino acids: CASSEWEGTRYTDTQYF.

For this clone: One junction end does not reproduce the germline sequence, and a read error may be involved. The genes are TRBV5-6 and TRBJ2-1, with TRBD2 matching over 10 bases. The CDR3 spans 13 residues. Germline CDR1 SGHDT, CDR2 YYEEEE. CDR3 loop: CASSSRGLATRLF. CDR3 nucleotides: TGTGCCAGCAGCTCCCGGGGACTAGCGACACGTCTCTTC.

This chain uses TRBV4-1 with TRBJ2-7, with D tentatively TRBD2 (6 bases). The CDR3 is 16 residues long. Trimming stripped 0 bases from V and 2 bases from J, with 14 bases between. CDR1 and CDR2 (germline): MGHRA, YSYEKL. CDR3 protein: CASSQDASGPTYEQYF. In nucleotides, the CDR3 is TGCGCCAGCAGCCAAGATGCGAGCGGGCCAACCTACGAGCAGTACTTC.

The rearrangement joins TRBV11-2 to TRBJ2-1; TRBD1 matches at 10 bases. This CDR3 is built from 15 residues. The V segment lost 6 bases and the J segment 9 bases; nucleotides outside the gene matches: 11. Germline lookup yields CDR1 SGHAT and CDR2 FQNNGV. The CDR3 nucleotides read TGTGCCAGCAGGCATCGACAGGGGGCCGAGAGTGAGCAGTTCTTC. It encodes CASRHRQGAESEQFF.

Points on this clone: Other DNA sequences in this sample translate to the same CDR3. The chain is built from TRBV5-4 and TRBJ2-3; D unresolved. The V end lost 2 bases, the J end lost 3 bases, and 4 bases lay between the germline ends. This CDR3 contains 12 residues. The germline CDR1 and CDR2 sequences are SGHNT and YYREEE (reference sequence). CDR3 in amino acids: CASSFSTDTQYF. The CDR3 region has the DNA TGTGCCAGCAGCTTCTCGACAGATACGCAGTATTTT.

The chain joins TRBV9 to TRBJ2-3; 9 nucleotides line up with TRBD2. The V gene's germline CDR1 is SGDLS and CDR2 YYNGEE. V lost 3 bases to trimming and J lost 0 bases; unmatched junction nucleotides: 5. CDR3 length equals 16 residues. In DNA form, the CDR3 reads TGTGCCAGCAGCGACCGACTAGCGGAAAGCACAGATACGCAGTATTTT. Protein sequence: CASSDRLAESTDTQYF.

The V call is TRBV27, the J call TRBJ2-7; D is undetermined. Trimming left V 4 bases short and J 5 bases short, with 12 bases between. Germline V gene lookup returns CDR1 MNHEY and CDR2 SMNVEV (reference sequence). This CDR3 has 13 residues. CDR3: CASSSTVKDEQYF. CDR3 in DNA: TGTGCCAGCAGTTCCACGGTGAAAGACGAGCAGTACTTC.

V usage is TRBV30 and J usage is TRBJ2-4; a weak D match, TRBD2 (7 bases). The V gene lost 1 base and the J gene lost 1 base, with 11 bases spanning the gap. The germline gives CDR1 GTSNPN, CDR2 SVGIG (reference sequence). This CDR3 is 15 amino acids long. The CDR3 loop is CAWSASGGAKNIQYF. CDR3 bases: TGTGCCTGGAGTGCCTCGGGGGGCGCCAAAAACATTCAGTACTTC.

V is TRBV15 and J is TRBJ1-4, with no clear D. V was cut by 0 bases and J by 6 bases, with 8 bases left in between. Germline V gene data show CDR1 as LNHNV and CDR2 as YYDKDF (reference sequence). The length of the CDR3 is 14 residues. The CDR3 DNA reads TGTGCCACCAGCAGAGATAGGGCGGATGAAAAACTGTTTTTT. Protein product: CATSRDRADEKLFF.